This is a list of T cell receptor beta chains from one sample in a study of blood T cell repertoires in COVID-19. Measured with immunoSEQ multiplex PCR; TCRdb has only the in-frame clones, and not every one. The sample consists of hundreds of thousands of clones, over 70% of them appearing once. The material sequenced was peripheral blood. These receptor sequences come from a woman aged 45-65 years with COVID-19, enrolled during active disease. Both conserved end residues are part of each CDR3. Fields, in order: V gene, D gene, J gene, clone size, CDR3 protein, CDR3 DNA. A D gene is named only where the DNA matches it firmly. The size of a clone is reported for some rows only, either as once, few or many, or as a class for expanded clones.

V gene: TRBV6-6; D gene: .; J gene: TRBJ1-5; clone size: .; CDR3 protein: CASRHSNQPQHF; CDR3 DNA: TGTGCCAGCAGACATAGCAATCAGCCCCAGCATTTT
V gene: TRBV19; D gene: TRBD1; J gene: TRBJ2-2; clone size: .; CDR3 protein: CASIMEYGTGNPSNTGELFF; CDR3 DNA: TGTGCCAGTATTATGGAGTACGGGACAGGGAACCCCTCGAACACCGGGGAGCTGTTTTTT
V gene: TRBV3-1/TRBV3-2; D gene: TRBD1; J gene: TRBJ1-5; clone size: .; CDR3 protein: CASSPGQGGDSNQPQHF; CDR3 DNA: TGTGCCAGCAGCCCGGGACAGGGGGGGGATAGCAATCAGCCCCAGCATTTT
V gene: TRBV6-2/TRBV6-3; D gene: .; J gene: TRBJ2-3; clone size: few; CDR3 protein: CASSYAVDTDTQYF; CDR3 DNA: TGTGCCAGCAGTTACGCGGTTGACACAGATACGCAGTATTTT
V gene: TRBV7-3; D gene: TRBD2; J gene: TRBJ2-1; clone size: .; CDR3 protein: CASSLKSLAGSYNEQFF; CDR3 DNA: TGTGCCAGCAGCTTAAAAAGCCTAGCGGGATCCTACAATGAGCAGTTCTTC
V gene: TRBV12-3/TRBV12-4; D gene: .; J gene: TRBJ2-3; clone size: .; CDR3 protein: CASSTADTQYF; CDR3 DNA: TGTGCCAGCTCTACCGCAGATACGCAGTATTTT
V gene: TRBV30; D gene: .; J gene: TRBJ1-6; clone size: .; CDR3 protein: CAWAKTGAGSPLHF; CDR3 DNA: TGTGCCTGGGCTAAGACAGGCGCTGGGTCACCCCTCCACTTT
V gene: TRBV4-3; D gene: .; J gene: TRBJ2-7; clone size: once; CDR3 protein: CASSPEWTFLHEQYF; CDR3 DNA: TGCGCCAGCAGCCCTGAATGGACTTTTTTGCACGAGCAGTACTTC
V gene: TRBV23-1; D gene: .; J gene: TRBJ1-3; clone size: .; CDR3 protein: CASSQFPPASGNTIYF; CDR3 DNA: TGCGCCAGCAGTCAATTCCCCCCGGCTTCGGGGAACACCATATATTTT
V gene: TRBV9; D gene: TRBD1; J gene: TRBJ1-6; clone size: .; CDR3 protein: CASSQRTGGNSPLHF; CDR3 DNA: TGTGCCAGCAGCCAACGGACAGGGGGAAATTCACCCCTCCACTTT
V gene: TRBV3-1/TRBV3-2; D gene: TRBD2; J gene: TRBJ2-7; clone size: .; CDR3 protein: CASSHKALAGGSYEQYF; CDR3 DNA: TGTGCCAGCAGCCACAAGGCGCTAGCGGGAGGCTCCTACGAGCAGTACTTC
V gene: TRBV20-1; D gene: .; J gene: TRBJ1-5; clone size: .; CDR3 protein: CSASSGPQPQHF; CDR3 DNA: TGCAGTGCTAGTAGTGGCCCTCAGCCCCAGCATTTT
V gene: TRBV6-5; D gene: TRBD1; J gene: TRBJ1-5; clone size: .; CDR3 protein: CASSSGTGNNQPQHF; CDR3 DNA: TGTGCCAGCAGTTCCGGGACAGGCAACAATCAGCCCCAGCATTTT
V gene: TRBV7-9; D gene: .; J gene: TRBJ2-1; clone size: .; CDR3 protein: CASSSSGTSSYNEQFF; CDR3 DNA: TGTGCCAGCAGCTCATCCGGGACTTCGTCCTACAATGAGCAGTTCTTC
V gene: TRBV7-2; D gene: .; J gene: TRBJ2-5; clone size: .; CDR3 protein: CASSLYRQKETQYF; CDR3 DNA: TGTGCCAGCAGCTTATATCGACAGAAAGAGACCCAGTACTTC
V gene: TRBV3-1/TRBV3-2; D gene: TRBD1; J gene: TRBJ1-2; clone size: .; CDR3 protein: CASSQAGQGDNYGYTF; CDR3 DNA: TGTGCCAGCAGCCAAGCCGGACAGGGGGATAACTATGGCTACACCTTC
V gene: TRBV10-3; D gene: .; J gene: TRBJ1-6; clone size: .; CDR3 protein: CAISEDRSDNSPLHF; CDR3 DNA: TGTGCCATCAGTGAAGACAGGAGCGATAATTCACCCCTCCACTTT
V gene: TRBV19; D gene: TRBD1; J gene: TRBJ2-7; clone size: .; CDR3 protein: CASTADRGVGEQYF; CDR3 DNA: TGTGCCAGTACCGCGGACAGGGGAGTCGGCGAGCAGTACTTC
V gene: TRBV19; D gene: TRBD1; J gene: TRBJ1-5; clone size: .; CDR3 protein: CASGQGSGNQPQHF; CDR3 DNA: TGTGCCAGCGGACAGGGGTCGGGAAATCAGCCCCAGCATTTT
V gene: TRBV3-1/TRBV3-2; D gene: .; J gene: TRBJ1-1; clone size: .; CDR3 protein: CASSQGTRNTEAFF; CDR3 DNA: TGTGCCAGCAGCCAAGGGACAAGGAACACTGAAGCTTTCTTT
V gene: TRBV7-6; D gene: .; J gene: TRBJ1-1; clone size: .; CDR3 protein: CASSPRTGNTEAFF; CDR3 DNA: TGTGCCAGCAGCCCACGAACAGGGAACACTGAAGCTTTCTTT
V gene: TRBV6-6; D gene: .; J gene: TRBJ2-5; clone size: .; CDR3 protein: CASSYSRAQYF; CDR3 DNA: TGTGCCAGCAGTTACTCTCGGGCCCAGTACTTC
V gene: TRBV5-1; D gene: .; J gene: TRBJ2-1; clone size: .; CDR3 protein: CASSPPGLPTGEFF; CDR3 DNA: TGCGCCAGCAGCCCTCCGGGACTCCCCACCGGGGAGTTCTTC
V gene: TRBV6-2/TRBV6-3; D gene: TRBD1; J gene: TRBJ1-2; clone size: .; CDR3 protein: CASCPAGQGIHGYTF; CDR3 DNA: TGTGCCAGCTGCCCTGCCGGACAGGGGATCCATGGCTACACCTTC
V gene: TRBV21-1; D gene: .; J gene: TRBJ2-1; clone size: once; CDR3 protein: CASSKGRDRDESSYNEQFF; CDR3 DNA: TGTGCCAGCAGCAAAGGAAGGGACAGGGATGAAAGCTCCTACAATGAGCAGTTCTTC
V gene: TRBV3-1/TRBV3-2; D gene: .; J gene: TRBJ2-3; clone size: .; CDR3 protein: CASSPQADTQYF; CDR3 DNA: TGTGCCAGCAGCCCTCAGGCGGATACGCAGTATTTT
V gene: TRBV12-3/TRBV12-4; D gene: TRBD1; J gene: TRBJ1-2; clone size: .; CDR3 protein: CASRTGTGAYYTF; CDR3 DNA: TGTGCCAGCAGGACCGGGACAGGGGCTTACTACACCTTC
V gene: TRBV27; D gene: TRBD2; J gene: TRBJ2-3; clone size: once; CDR3 protein: CASTESSSGLWTDTQYF; CDR3 DNA: TGTGCCAGCACCGAGTCATCTAGCGGGTTATGGACAGATACGCAGTATTTT
V gene: TRBV4-1; D gene: .; J gene: TRBJ2-3; clone size: .; CDR3 protein: CASSSKTSSESDTQYF; CDR3 DNA: TGCGCCAGCAGCTCAAAGACTAGTTCTGAGTCAGATACGCAGTATTTT
V gene: TRBV7-2; D gene: TRBD1; J gene: TRBJ2-3; clone size: .; CDR3 protein: CASSPEQGLVTDTQYF; CDR3 DNA: TGTGCCAGCAGCCCGGAACAGGGGTTAGTCACAGATACGCAGTATTTT
V gene: TRBV18; D gene: TRBD1; J gene: TRBJ2-1; clone size: .; CDR3 protein: CASSPPPRGSSYNEQFF; CDR3 DNA: TGTGCCAGCTCACCACCCCCCAGGGGGAGCTCCTACAATGAGCAGTTCTTC
V gene: TRBV27; D gene: .; J gene: TRBJ2-3; clone size: .; CDR3 protein: CASSLGLSTDTQYF; CDR3 DNA: TGTGCCAGCAGTTTAGGACTCTCTACAGATACGCAGTATTTT
V gene: TRBV7-9; D gene: TRBD2; J gene: TRBJ2-7; clone size: .; CDR3 protein: CASSSIPGGEQYF; CDR3 DNA: TGTGCCAGCAGCTCTATCCCGGGAGGCGAGCAGTACTTC
V gene: TRBV7-9; D gene: TRBD1; J gene: TRBJ1-5; clone size: .; CDR3 protein: CASSQIPGQGPGGQPQHF; CDR3 DNA: TGTGCCAGCAGCCAAATTCCGGGACAGGGACCCGGGGGGCAGCCCCAGCATTTT
V gene: TRBV6-2/TRBV6-3; D gene: TRBD1; J gene: TRBJ2-7; clone size: once; CDR3 protein: CASSRPGTGTYEQYF; CDR3 DNA: TGTGCCAGCAGCCGACCCGGGACAGGTACCTACGAGCAGTACTTC
V gene: TRBV7-9; D gene: .; J gene: TRBJ2-1; clone size: .; CDR3 protein: CASSTRRSSYNEQFF; CDR3 DNA: TGTGCCAGCAGCACTCGACGGAGCTCCTACAATGAGCAGTTCTTC
V gene: TRBV7-2; D gene: .; J gene: TRBJ1-1; clone size: once; CDR3 protein: CASSLGQWQNTEAFF; CDR3 DNA: TGTGCCAGCAGCTTAGGACAATGGCAGAACACTGAAGCTTTCTTT